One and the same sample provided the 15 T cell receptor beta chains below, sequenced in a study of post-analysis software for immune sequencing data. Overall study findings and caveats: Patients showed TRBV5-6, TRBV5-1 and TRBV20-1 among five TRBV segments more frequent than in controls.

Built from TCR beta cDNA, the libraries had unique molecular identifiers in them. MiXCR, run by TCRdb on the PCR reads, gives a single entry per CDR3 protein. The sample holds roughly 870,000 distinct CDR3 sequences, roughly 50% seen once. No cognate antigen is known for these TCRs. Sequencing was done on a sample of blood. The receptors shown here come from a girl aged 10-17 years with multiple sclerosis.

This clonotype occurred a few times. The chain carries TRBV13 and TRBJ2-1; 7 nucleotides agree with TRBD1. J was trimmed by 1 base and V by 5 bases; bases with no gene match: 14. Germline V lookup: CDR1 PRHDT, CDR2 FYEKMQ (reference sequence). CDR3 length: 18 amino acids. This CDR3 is CASSARQGVGGSYNEQFF. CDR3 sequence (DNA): TGTGCCAGCAGCGCCCGACAGGGAGTCGGCGGGTCCTACAATGAGCAGTTCTTC. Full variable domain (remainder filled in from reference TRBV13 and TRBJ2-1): AAGVIQSPRHLIKEKRETATLKCYPIPRHDTVYWYQQGPGQDPQFLISFYEKMQSDKGSIPDRFSAQQFSDYHSELNMSSLELGDSALYFCASSARQGVGGSYNEQFFGPGTRLTVL.

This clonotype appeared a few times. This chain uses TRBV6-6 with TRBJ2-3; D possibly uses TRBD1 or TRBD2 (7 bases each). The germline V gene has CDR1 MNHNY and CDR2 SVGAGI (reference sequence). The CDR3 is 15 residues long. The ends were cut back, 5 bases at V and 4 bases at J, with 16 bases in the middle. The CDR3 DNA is TGTGCCAGCAGTGTACAGGGGAGGGTCGCAGATACGCAGTATTTT. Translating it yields CASSVQGRVADTQYF.

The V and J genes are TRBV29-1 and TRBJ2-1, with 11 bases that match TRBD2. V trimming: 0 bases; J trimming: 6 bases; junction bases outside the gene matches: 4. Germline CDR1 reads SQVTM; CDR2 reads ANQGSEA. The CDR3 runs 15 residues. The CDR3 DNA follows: TGCAGCGTTGAAGACGAGCTAGCGGGGGGCAATGAGCAGTTCTTC. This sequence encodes CSVEDELAGGNEQFF.

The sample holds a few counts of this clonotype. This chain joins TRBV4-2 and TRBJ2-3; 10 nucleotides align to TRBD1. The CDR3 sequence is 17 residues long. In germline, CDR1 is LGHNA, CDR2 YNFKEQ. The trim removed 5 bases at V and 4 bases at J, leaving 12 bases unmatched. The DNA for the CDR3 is TGTGCCAGCAGCGGAGTTGGGGACAGGGGCCTCTCAGATACGCAGTATTTT. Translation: CASSGVGDRGLSDTQYF.

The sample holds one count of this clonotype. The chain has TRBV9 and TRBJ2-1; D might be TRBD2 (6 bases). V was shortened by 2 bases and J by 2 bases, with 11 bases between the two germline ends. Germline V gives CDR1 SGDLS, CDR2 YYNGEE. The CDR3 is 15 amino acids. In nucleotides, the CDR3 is TGTGCCAGCAGCGTGGGGGGAGAGGCCTACAATGAGCAGTTCTTC. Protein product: CASSVGGEAYNEQFF. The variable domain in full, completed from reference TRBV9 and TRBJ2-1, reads DSGVTQTPKHLITATGQRVTLRCSPRSGDLSVYWYQQSLDQGLQFLIQYYNGEERAKGNILERFSAQQFPDLHSELNLSSLELGDSALYFCASSVGGEAYNEQFFGPGTRLTVL.

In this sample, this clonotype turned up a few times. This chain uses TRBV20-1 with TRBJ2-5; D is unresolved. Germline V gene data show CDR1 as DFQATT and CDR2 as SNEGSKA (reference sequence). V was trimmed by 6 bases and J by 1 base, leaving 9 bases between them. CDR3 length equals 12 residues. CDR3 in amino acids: CSARAIQETQYF. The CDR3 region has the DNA TGCAGTGCCCGGGCCATCCAAGAGACCCAGTACTTC.

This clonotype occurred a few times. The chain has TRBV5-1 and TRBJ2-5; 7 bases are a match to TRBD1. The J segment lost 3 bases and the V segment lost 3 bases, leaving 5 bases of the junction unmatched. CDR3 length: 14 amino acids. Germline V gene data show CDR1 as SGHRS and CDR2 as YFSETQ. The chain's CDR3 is CASSSQGTEETQYF. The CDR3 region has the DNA TGCGCCAGCAGCTCCCAGGGGACAGAAGAGACCCAGTACTTC.

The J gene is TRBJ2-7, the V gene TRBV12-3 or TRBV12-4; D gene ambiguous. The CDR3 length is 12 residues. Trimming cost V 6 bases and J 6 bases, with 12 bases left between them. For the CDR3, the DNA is TGTGCCAGCAGCTACGGAGTCGGCGAGCAGTACTTC. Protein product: CASSYGVGEQYF.

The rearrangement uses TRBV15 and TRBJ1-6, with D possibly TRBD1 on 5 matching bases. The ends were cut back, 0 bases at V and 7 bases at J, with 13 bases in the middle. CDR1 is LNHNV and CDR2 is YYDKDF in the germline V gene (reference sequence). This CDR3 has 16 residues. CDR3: CATSRDVGGRNSPLHF. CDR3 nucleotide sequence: TGTGCCACCAGCAGAGACGTGGGGGGGAGGAATTCACCCCTCCACTTT.

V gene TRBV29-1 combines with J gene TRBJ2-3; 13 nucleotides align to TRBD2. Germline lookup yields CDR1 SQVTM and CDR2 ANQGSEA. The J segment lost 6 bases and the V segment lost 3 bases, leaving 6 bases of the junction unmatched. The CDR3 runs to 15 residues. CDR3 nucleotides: TGCAGCGTTGACTCGGGACTAGCGGGGACGGATACGCAGTATTTT. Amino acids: CSVDSGLAGTDTQYF.

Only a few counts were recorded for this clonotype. The CDR3 region is CASSLAANTEAFF. DNA for the CDR3: TGCGCCAGCAGCTTGGCCGCGAACACTGAAGCTTTCTTT. The rearrangement joins TRBV5-1 to TRBJ1-1, with D unresolved. Trimming cost V 0 bases and J 1 base, with 4 bases left between them. Germline lookup yields CDR1 SGHRS and CDR2 YFSETQ. The length of the CDR3 is 13 residues.

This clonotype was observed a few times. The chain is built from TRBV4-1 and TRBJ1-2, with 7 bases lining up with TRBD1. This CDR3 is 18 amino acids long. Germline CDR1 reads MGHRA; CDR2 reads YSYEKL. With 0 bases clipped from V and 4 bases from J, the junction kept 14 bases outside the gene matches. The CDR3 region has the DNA TGCGCCAGCAGCCAAGATTCTGACACCCAGGGGGTAATCTATGGCTACACCTTC. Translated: CASSQDSDTQGVIYGYTF.

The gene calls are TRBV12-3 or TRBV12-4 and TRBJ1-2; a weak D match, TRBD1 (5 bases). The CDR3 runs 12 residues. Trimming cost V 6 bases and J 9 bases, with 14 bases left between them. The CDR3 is CASSRGPRSYTF. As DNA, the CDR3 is TGTGCCAGCAGCCGGGGACCGCGTAGCTACACCTTC.

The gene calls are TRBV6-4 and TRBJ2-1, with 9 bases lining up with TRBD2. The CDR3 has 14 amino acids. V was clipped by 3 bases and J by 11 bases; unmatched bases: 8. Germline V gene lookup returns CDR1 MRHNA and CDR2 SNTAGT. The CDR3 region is CASSEVAGASKQFF. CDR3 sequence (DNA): TGTGCCAGCAGTGAGGTAGCGGGAGCGTCAAAGCAGTTCTTC.

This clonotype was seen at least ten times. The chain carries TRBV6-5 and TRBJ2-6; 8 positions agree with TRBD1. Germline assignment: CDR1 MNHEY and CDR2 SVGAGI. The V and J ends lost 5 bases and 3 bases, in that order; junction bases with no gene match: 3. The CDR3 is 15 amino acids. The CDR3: CASSHGQGGANVLTF. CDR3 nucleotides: TGTGCCAGCAGTCACGGACAGGGTGGGGCCAACGTCCTGACTTTC.